The table lists the clone carrying this T cell receptor beta chain with many counts. The antigen remains unidentified. This sample was included in a study of T cells in Graves' hyperthyroidism and ophthalmopathy. Study observations and caveats: Model output signaled ophthalmopathy a median 6.5 months ahead of onset. Blood also showed most of the thyroid clonotypes that were expanded above 0.001.

TCR beta CDR3 sequences were amplified from RNA transcripts. An initial round of RT-PCR targeting the TCR CDR3 relied on the HTBI primer set. From the multiplex PCR reads, TCRdb called clonotypes with MiXCR, one entry per CDR3 protein. This repertoire shows about 300,000 distinct CDR3 sequences, less than 20% found once; its top ten account for about 40%. It was uncontrolled infection, other autoimmune disease, pregnancy or lactation that excluded patients. CDR3 length equals 11 residues. Trimming left V 5 bases short and J 4 bases short, with 6 bases between. Germline CDR1 is SGHDT and CDR2 is YYEEEE.

The specimen sequenced was blood. J is TRBJ2-5 and V is TRBV5-6; D gene unclear. This TCR came from a man aged 50 to 59 with Graves' ophthalmopathy. DNA of the CDR3: TGTGCCAGCAGTTCAACAGAGACCCAGTACTTC. The encoded protein is CASSSTETQYF.